The next 4 T cell receptor beta chains were all read from a single sample in a study of monozygotic twins with inflammatory bowel disease. TCRdb reprocessed the 5' RACE reads, keeping one entry per CDR3 protein, no DNA. This table holds roughly 300,000 distinct CDR3 sequences. The sample taken for sequencing was blood. These TCRs come from a human donor with ulcerative colitis or Crohn's disease, or a healthy co-twin of an affected twin (not recorded which).

The J gene is TRBJ2-7, the V gene TRBV30; checking the TCRdb D call of TRBD2 is not possible without DNA. CDR3 size: 13 residues. Germline V gene sequence: CDR1 GTSNPN, CDR2 SVGIG (reference sequence). The CDR3 is CAWNLGEGVEQYF.

This chain joins TRBV6-1 and TRBJ1-1. Germline assignment: CDR1 MNHNS and CDR2 SASEGT. The CDR3 runs 15 residues. The chain's CDR3 is CASSESLGLGTEAFF.

The chain employs TRBV3-1 and TRBJ1-2; TCRdb designates TRBD1, a call that cannot be tested without DNA. CDR1 is LGHDT and CDR2 is YNNKEL in the germline V gene (reference sequence). The CDR3 consists of 15 residues. CDR3 residues: CASSQGVGKNYGYTF.

The CDR3 sequence: CASSPGERPVF. The chain is built from TRBV12-3 or TRBV12-4 and TRBJ1-4; the TCRdb call, TRBD1, lacks DNA for checking. CDR3 size: 11 residues.